This is a list of T cell receptor beta chains from one sample in a study of PD-L1 blockade in urothelial cancer. Sequencing was performed with immunoSEQ multiplex PCR; in TCRdb, only in-frame clones are kept and a portion is missing. The table lists some 100,000 clones, over 80% of them singletons, with 0.92% in the top ten. The sequencing used PBMCs, collected around atezolizumab (anti-PD-L1) treatment. The receptors were gathered from a woman at least 80 years old with urothelial cancer. Both conserved end residues are part of each CDR3. The order of the fields is D gene, V gene, J gene, clone size, CDR3 protein, CDR3 DNA. D genes are given only for firm matches. The listing skips clone size in some rows; elsewhere it reads once, few, many or a size class.

d_gene: TRBD1
v_gene: TRBV27
j_gene: TRBJ1-2
abundance: -
CDR3aa: CASSPTGGAVYGYTF
CDR3nt: TGTGCCAGCAGTCCTACAGGGGGCGCTGTCTATGGCTACACCTTC

d_gene: TRBD1
v_gene: TRBV2
j_gene: TRBJ1-2
abundance: -
CDR3aa: CASSTDRFYGYTF
CDR3nt: TGTGCCAGCAGTACGGACAGGTTCTATGGCTACACCTTC

d_gene: -
v_gene: TRBV9
j_gene: TRBJ1-3
abundance: -
CDR3aa: CASSSAGGSGNTIYF
CDR3nt: TGTGCCAGCAGCTCAGCGGGAGGCTCTGGAAACACCATATATTTT

d_gene: TRBD1
v_gene: TRBV29-1
j_gene: TRBJ2-1
abundance: -
CDR3aa: CSVEGGTGRSNEQFF
CDR3nt: TGCAGCGTTGAAGGAGGGACAGGGCGTAGTAATGAGCAGTTCTTC

d_gene: -
v_gene: TRBV29-1
j_gene: TRBJ1-1
abundance: -
CDR3aa: CSGLGHLNTEAFF
CDR3nt: TGCAGCGGCCTCGGACATTTGAACACTGAAGCTTTCTTT

d_gene: -
v_gene: TRBV28
j_gene: TRBJ1-3
abundance: -
CDR3aa: CASTLDSIAGNTIYF
CDR3nt: TGTGCCAGCACCCTGGACAGTATTGCTGGAAACACCATATATTTT

d_gene: TRBD1
v_gene: TRBV6-5
j_gene: TRBJ2-3
abundance: -
CDR3aa: CASSWTGVVDTQYF
CDR3nt: TGTGCCAGCAGTTGGACAGGGGTGGTAGATACGCAGTATTTT

d_gene: TRBD1
v_gene: TRBV11-2
j_gene: TRBJ1-2
abundance: once
CDR3aa: CASRLGQGAHYGYTF
CDR3nt: TGTGCCAGCAGACTAGGACAGGGGGCTCACTATGGCTACACCTTC

d_gene: TRBD1
v_gene: TRBV18
j_gene: TRBJ1-2
abundance: -
CDR3aa: CASSLETGRDYGYTF
CDR3nt: TGTGCCAGCTCACTAGAGACAGGGCGCGACTATGGCTACACCTTC

d_gene: TRBD1
v_gene: TRBV10-2
j_gene: TRBJ2-1
abundance: -
CDR3aa: CASSEQGAKNEQFF
CDR3nt: TGCGCCAGCAGTGAACAGGGGGCTAAAAATGAGCAGTTCTTC

d_gene: TRBD2
v_gene: TRBV5-1
j_gene: TRBJ2-2
abundance: -
CDR3aa: CASSLGTSGTGELFF
CDR3nt: TGCGCCAGCAGCCTAGGGACTAGCGGCACCGGGGAGCTGTTTTTT

d_gene: TRBD1
v_gene: TRBV7-6
j_gene: TRBJ2-2
abundance: once
CDR3aa: CASSLGQGANTGELFF
CDR3nt: TGTGCCAGCAGCTTAGGACAGGGGGCGAACACCGGGGAGCTGTTTTTT

d_gene: -
v_gene: TRBV19
j_gene: TRBJ2-1
abundance: once
CDR3aa: CASSIVGGARGEQFF
CDR3nt: TGTGCCAGTAGTATAGTTGGGGGGGCGCGAGGTGAGCAGTTCTTC

d_gene: -
v_gene: TRBV19
j_gene: TRBJ1-1
abundance: few
CDR3aa: CASSGQLYTEAFF
CDR3nt: TGTGCCAGTAGTGGACAACTTTACACTGAAGCTTTCTTT

d_gene: TRBD2
v_gene: TRBV30
j_gene: TRBJ2-5
abundance: -
CDR3aa: CAWGAGVYQETQYF
CDR3nt: TGTGCCTGGGGAGCGGGGGTGTACCAAGAGACCCAGTACTTC

d_gene: TRBD2
v_gene: TRBV9
j_gene: TRBJ2-3
abundance: -
CDR3aa: CASSVAVGLAGSDTQYF
CDR3nt: TGTGCCAGCAGCGTAGCTGTAGGTCTAGCGGGATCAGATACGCAGTATTTT

d_gene: -
v_gene: TRBV19
j_gene: TRBJ1-2
abundance: -
CDR3aa: CASSSTQGYGYTF
CDR3nt: TGTGCCAGTAGTAGTACACAGGGTTATGGCTACACCTTC

d_gene: -
v_gene: TRBV6-1
j_gene: TRBJ1-1
abundance: -
CDR3aa: CASSVEGITAEAFF
CDR3nt: TGTGCCAGCAGTGTGGAGGGCATCACCGCTGAAGCTTTCTTT

d_gene: -
v_gene: TRBV19
j_gene: TRBJ2-4
abundance: -
CDR3aa: CASGAQGGLDIQYF
CDR3nt: TGTGCCAGTGGCGCTCAGGGCGGATTGGATATTCAGTACTTC

d_gene: TRBD2
v_gene: TRBV19
j_gene: TRBJ2-5
abundance: -
CDR3aa: CASSLGTSGQTRLQETQYF
CDR3nt: TGTGCCAGTAGTTTAGGGACTAGCGGACAAACCCGCCTACAAGAGACCCAGTACTTC

d_gene: -
v_gene: TRBV5-8
j_gene: TRBJ2-3
abundance: -
CDR3aa: CASSLSLADTDTQYF
CDR3nt: TGTGCCAGCAGCTTGTCATTAGCGGACACAGATACGCAGTATTTT

d_gene: TRBD1
v_gene: TRBV5-1
j_gene: TRBJ1-1
abundance: -
CDR3aa: CASGWQGAPEAFF
CDR3nt: TGCGCCAGCGGGTGGCAGGGGGCTCCTGAAGCTTTCTTT

d_gene: -
v_gene: TRBV7-2
j_gene: TRBJ1-2
abundance: -
CDR3aa: CASSLSGGFRGYGYTF
CDR3nt: TGTGCCAGCAGCTTAAGCGGAGGGTTTAGAGGCTATGGCTACACCTTC

d_gene: TRBD1
v_gene: TRBV5-6
j_gene: TRBJ2-1
abundance: -
CDR3aa: CASSWGQGSYNEQFF
CDR3nt: TGTGCCAGCAGCTGGGGACAGGGGTCCTACAATGAGCAGTTCTTC

d_gene: -
v_gene: TRBV6-5
j_gene: TRBJ1-2
abundance: -
CDR3aa: CASSYSQTPGGYTF
CDR3nt: TGTGCCAGCAGTTATTCCCAGACCCCGGGGGGCTACACCTTC

d_gene: -
v_gene: TRBV5-1
j_gene: TRBJ2-3
abundance: -
CDR3aa: CASSFLAAAGTDTQYF
CDR3nt: TGCGCCAGCAGCTTTCTTGCCGCCGCAGGCACAGATACGCAGTATTTT

d_gene: -
v_gene: TRBV18
j_gene: TRBJ1-1
abundance: -
CDR3aa: CASSPPGRGSLNTEAFF
CDR3nt: TGTGCCAGCTCACCACCAGGAAGAGGGTCACTTAACACTGAAGCTTTCTTT

d_gene: -
v_gene: TRBV7-3
j_gene: TRBJ2-5
abundance: -
CDR3aa: CASRGTGRRETQYF
CDR3nt: TGTGCCAGCAGAGGAACGGGAAGGAGGGAGACCCAGTACTTC

d_gene: TRBD2
v_gene: TRBV2
j_gene: TRBJ2-7
abundance: once
CDR3aa: CASSEMGGRAYEQYF
CDR3nt: TGTGCCAGCAGTGAAATGGGCGGGAGGGCCTACGAGCAGTACTTC

d_gene: TRBD1
v_gene: TRBV30
j_gene: TRBJ1-1
abundance: -
CDR3aa: CAWATGAAKAFF
CDR3nt: TGTGCCTGGGCCACAGGGGCGGCTAAAGCTTTCTTT

d_gene: -
v_gene: TRBV11-3
j_gene: TRBJ2-3
abundance: -
CDR3aa: CASSPTGLADTQYF
CDR3nt: TGTGCCAGCAGCCCAACAGGGCTGGCCGATACGCAGTATTTT

d_gene: TRBD1
v_gene: TRBV27
j_gene: TRBJ2-1
abundance: -
CDR3aa: CASPGTGRDNEQFF
CDR3nt: TGTGCCAGCCCCGGGACAGGACGAGACAATGAGCAGTTCTTC

d_gene: -
v_gene: TRBV27
j_gene: TRBJ2-5
abundance: -
CDR3aa: CASSSSTGKTQYF
CDR3nt: TGTGCCAGCAGTTCATCCACAGGGAAGACCCAGTACTTC